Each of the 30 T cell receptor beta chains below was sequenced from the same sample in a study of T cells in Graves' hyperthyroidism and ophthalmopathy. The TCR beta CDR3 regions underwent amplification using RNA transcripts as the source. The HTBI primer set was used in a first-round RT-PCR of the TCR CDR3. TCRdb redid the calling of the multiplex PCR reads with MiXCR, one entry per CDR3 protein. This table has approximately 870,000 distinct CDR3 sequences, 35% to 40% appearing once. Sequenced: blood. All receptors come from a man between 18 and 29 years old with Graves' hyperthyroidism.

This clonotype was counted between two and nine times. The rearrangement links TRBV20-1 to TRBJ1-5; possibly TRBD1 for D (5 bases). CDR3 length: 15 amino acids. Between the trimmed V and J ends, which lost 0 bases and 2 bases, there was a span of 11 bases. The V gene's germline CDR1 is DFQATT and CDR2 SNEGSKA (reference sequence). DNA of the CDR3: TGCAGTGCTAGAGATAGCAGGGCTGGCAATCAGCCCCAGCATTTT. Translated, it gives CSARDSRAGNQPQHF.

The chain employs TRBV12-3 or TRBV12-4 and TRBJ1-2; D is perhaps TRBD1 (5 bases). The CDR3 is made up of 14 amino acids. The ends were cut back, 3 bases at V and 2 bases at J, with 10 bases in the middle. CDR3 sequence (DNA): TGTGCCAGCAGTTTGTGGGACGGGAACTATGGCTACACCTTC. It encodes CASSLWDGNYGYTF.

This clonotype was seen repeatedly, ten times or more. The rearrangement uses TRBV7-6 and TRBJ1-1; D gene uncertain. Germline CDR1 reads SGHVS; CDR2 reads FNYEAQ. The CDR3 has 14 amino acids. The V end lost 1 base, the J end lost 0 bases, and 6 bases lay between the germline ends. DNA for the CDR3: TGTGCCAGCAGCTTAGGGGTGTTGAACACTGAAGCTTTCTTT. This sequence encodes CASSLGVLNTEAFF.

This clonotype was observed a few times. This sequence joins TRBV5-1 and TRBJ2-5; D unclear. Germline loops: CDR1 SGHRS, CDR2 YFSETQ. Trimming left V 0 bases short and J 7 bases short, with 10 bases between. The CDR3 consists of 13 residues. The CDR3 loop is CASSLDVGVTQYF. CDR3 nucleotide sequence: TGCGCCAGCAGCTTGGACGTTGGTGTGACCCAGTACTTC.

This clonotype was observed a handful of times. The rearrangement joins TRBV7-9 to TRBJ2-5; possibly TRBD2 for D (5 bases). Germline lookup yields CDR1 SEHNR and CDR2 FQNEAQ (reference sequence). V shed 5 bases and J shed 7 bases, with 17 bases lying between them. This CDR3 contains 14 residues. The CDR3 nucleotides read TGTGCCAGCAGCCAAGTTGAGGGAACGGCGACCCAGTACTTC. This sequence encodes CASSQVEGTATQYF.

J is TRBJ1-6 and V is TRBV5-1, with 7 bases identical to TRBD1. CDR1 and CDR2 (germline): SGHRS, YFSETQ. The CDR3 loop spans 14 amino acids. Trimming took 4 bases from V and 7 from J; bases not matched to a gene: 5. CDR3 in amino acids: CASSMGQKNSPLHF. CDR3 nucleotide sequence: TGCGCCAGCAGCATGGGACAGAAGAATTCACCCCTCCACTTT.

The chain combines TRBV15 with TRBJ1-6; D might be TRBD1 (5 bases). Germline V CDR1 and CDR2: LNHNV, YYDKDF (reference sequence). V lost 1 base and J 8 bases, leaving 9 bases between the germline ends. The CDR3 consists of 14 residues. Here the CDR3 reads CATSRARGDSPLHF. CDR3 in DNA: TGTGCCACCAGCAGAGCGAGGGGAGATTCACCCCTCCACTTT.

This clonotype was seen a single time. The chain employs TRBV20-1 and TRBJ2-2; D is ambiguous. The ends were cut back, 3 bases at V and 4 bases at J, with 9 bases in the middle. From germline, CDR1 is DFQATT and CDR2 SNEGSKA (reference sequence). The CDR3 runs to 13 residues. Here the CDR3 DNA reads TGCAGTGCTAGGGCGCCAAGCACCGGGGAGCTGTTTTTT. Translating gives CSARAPSTGELFF.

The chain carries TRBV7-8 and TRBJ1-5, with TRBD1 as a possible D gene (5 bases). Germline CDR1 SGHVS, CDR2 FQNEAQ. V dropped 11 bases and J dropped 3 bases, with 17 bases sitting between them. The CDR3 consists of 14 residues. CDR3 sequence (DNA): TGTGCCTGGAGTGATCCCAGGGTCAATCAGCCCCAGCATTTT. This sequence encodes CAWSDPRVNQPQHF.

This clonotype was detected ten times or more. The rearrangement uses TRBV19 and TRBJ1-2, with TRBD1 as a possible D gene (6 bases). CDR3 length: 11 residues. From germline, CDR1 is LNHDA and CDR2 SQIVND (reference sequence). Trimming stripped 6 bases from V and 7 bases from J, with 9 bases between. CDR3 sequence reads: CASRQGSGYTF. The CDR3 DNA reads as TGTGCCAGTAGACAGGGTTCTGGCTACACCTTC. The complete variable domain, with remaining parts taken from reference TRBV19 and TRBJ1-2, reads DGGITQSPKYLFRKEGQNVTLSCEQNLNHDAMYWYRQDPGQGLRLIYYSQIVNDFQKGDIAEGYSVSREKKESFPLTVTSAQKNPTAFYLCASRQGSGYTFGSGTRLTVV.

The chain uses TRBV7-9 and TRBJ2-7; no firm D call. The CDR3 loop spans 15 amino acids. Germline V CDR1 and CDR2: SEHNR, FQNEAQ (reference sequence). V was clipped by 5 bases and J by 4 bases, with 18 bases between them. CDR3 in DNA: TGTGCCAGCAGCCTGCTAAAACTATTGCGTTACGAGCAGTACTTC. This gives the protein CASSLLKLLRYEQYF.

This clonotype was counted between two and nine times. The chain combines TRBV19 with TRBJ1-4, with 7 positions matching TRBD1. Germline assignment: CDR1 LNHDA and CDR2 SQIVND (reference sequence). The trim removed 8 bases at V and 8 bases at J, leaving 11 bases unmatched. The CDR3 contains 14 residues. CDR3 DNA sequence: TGTGCCAGTCAATACAGGGGCCGGGAAGAAAAACTGTTTTTT. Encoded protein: CASQYRGREEKLFF.

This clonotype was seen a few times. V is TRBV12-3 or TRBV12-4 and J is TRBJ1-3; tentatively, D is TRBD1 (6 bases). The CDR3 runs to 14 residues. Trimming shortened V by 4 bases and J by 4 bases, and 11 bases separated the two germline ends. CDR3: CASSYNRAGNTIYF. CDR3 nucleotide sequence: TGTGCCAGCAGTTATAACAGGGCGGGAAACACCATATATTTT.

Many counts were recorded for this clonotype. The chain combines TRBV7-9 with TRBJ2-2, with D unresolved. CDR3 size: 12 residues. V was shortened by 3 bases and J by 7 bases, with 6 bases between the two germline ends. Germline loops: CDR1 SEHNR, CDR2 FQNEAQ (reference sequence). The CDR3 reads CASSFVIGELFF. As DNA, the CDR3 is TGTGCCAGCAGCTTCGTTATCGGGGAGCTGTTTTTT.

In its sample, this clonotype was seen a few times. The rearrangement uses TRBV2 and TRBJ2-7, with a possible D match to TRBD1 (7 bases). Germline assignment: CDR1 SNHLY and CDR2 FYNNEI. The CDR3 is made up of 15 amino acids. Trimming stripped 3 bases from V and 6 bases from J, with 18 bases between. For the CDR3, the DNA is TGTGCCAGCAGTGAGGTCGGCAGGGGGGTCCGCGAGCAGTACTTC. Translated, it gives CASSEVGRGVREQYF.

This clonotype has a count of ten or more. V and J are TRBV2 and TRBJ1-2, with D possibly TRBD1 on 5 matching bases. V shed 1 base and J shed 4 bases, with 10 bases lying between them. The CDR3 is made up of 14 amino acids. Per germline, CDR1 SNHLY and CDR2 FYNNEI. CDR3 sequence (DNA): TGTGCCAGCAGTGAAGGTGGGGGGATCTATGGCTACACCTTC. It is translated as CASSEGGGIYGYTF.

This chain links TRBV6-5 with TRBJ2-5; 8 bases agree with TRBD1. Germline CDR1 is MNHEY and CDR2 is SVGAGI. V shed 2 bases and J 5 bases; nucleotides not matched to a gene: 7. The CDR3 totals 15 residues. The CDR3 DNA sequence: TGTGCCAGCAGTTACCGAACGGACAGGGAGGAGACCCAGTACTTC. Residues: CASSYRTDREETQYF.

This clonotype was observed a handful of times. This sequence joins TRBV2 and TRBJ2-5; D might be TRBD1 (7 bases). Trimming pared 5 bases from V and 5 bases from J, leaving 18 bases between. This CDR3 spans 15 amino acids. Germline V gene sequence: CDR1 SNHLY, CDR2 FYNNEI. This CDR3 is CASSYSGGTVETQYF. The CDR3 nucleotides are TGTGCCAGCAGTTACTCCGGCGGGACAGTTGAGACCCAGTACTTC.

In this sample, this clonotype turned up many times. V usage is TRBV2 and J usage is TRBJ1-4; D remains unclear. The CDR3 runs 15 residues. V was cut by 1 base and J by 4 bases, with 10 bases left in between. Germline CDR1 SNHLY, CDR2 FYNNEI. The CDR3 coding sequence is TGTGCCAGCAGTGAAGGCGGCCGCGTTAATGAAAAACTGTTTTTT. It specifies CASSEGGRVNEKLFF.

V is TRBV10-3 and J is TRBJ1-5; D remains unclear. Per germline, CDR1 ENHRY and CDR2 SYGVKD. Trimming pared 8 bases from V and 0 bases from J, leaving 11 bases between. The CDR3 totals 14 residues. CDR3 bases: TGTGCCATCGGTATTGGGGATAGCAATCAGCCCCAGCATTTT. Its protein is CAIGIGDSNQPQHF.

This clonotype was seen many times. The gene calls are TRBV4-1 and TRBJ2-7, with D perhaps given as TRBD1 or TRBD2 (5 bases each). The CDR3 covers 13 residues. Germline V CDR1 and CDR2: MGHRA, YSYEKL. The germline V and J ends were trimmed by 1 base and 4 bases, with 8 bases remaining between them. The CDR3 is CASSQGGRYEQYF. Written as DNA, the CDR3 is TGCGCCAGCAGCCAAGGGGGACGGTACGAGCAGTACTTC.

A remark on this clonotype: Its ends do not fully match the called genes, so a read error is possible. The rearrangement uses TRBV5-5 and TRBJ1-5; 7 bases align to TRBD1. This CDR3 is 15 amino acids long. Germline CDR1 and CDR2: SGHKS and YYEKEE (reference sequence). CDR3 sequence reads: CASSQGRGDSQPQHF. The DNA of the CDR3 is TGCGCCAGCAGCCAAGGGAGGGGGGACAGTCAGCCCCAGCATTTT.

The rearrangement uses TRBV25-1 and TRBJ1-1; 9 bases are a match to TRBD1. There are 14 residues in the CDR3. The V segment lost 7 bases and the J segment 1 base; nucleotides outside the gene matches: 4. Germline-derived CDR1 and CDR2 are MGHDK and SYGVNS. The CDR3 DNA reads TGTGCCAGCACCCGACAGGGGGGGAACACTGAAGCTTTCTTT. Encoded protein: CASTRQGGNTEAFF.

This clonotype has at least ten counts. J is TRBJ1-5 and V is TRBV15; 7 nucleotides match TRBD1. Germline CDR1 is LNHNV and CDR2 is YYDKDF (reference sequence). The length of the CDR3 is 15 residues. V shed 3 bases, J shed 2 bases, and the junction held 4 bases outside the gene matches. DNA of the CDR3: TGTGCCACCAGCAGTCGACAGGGCGGCAATCAGCCCCAGCATTTT. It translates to CATSSRQGGNQPQHF.

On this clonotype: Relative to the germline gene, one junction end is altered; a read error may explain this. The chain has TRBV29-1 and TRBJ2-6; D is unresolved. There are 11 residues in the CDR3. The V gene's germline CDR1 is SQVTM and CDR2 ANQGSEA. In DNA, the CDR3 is TGCCGCGTTGCTGGGGCCAACGTCCTGACTTTC. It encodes CRVAGANVLTF. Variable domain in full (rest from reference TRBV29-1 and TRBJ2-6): SAVISQKPSRDICQRGTSLTIQCQVDSQVTMMFWYRQQPGQSLTLIATANQGSEATYESGFVIDKFPISRPNLTFSTLTVSNMSPEDSSIYLCRVAGANVLTFGAGSRLTVL.

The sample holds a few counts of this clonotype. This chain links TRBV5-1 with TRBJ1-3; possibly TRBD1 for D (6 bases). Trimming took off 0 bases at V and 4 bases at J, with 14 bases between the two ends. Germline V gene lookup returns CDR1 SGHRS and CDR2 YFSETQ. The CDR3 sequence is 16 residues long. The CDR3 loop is CASSLATGATGNTIYF. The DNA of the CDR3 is TGCGCCAGCAGCTTGGCCACGGGGGCAACAGGAAACACCATATATTTT.

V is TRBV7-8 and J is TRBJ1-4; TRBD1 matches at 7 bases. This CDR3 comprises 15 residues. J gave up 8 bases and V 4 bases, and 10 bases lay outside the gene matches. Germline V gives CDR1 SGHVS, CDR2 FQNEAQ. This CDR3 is CASSWDSRKEEKLFF. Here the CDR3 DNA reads TGTGCCAGCAGCTGGGACAGCAGGAAAGAAGAAAAACTGTTTTTT. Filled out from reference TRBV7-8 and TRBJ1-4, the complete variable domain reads GAGVSQSPRYKVAKRGQDVALRCDPISGHVSLFWYQQALGQGPEFLTYFQNEAQLDKSGLPSDRFFAERPEGSVSTLKIQRTQQEDSAVYLCASSWDSRKEEKLFFGSGTQLSVL.

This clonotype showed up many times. The CDR3 DNA reads TGCAGCGCACAGCCGGGGACAGAGAGTGAAAAACTGTTTTTT. This sequence encodes CSAQPGTESEKLFF. The chain is built from TRBV29-1 and TRBJ1-4, with 7 nucleotides matching TRBD1. V shed 7 bases, J shed 7 bases, and the junction held 12 bases outside the gene matches. From germline, CDR1 is SQVTM and CDR2 ANQGSEA. The CDR3 runs to 14 residues.

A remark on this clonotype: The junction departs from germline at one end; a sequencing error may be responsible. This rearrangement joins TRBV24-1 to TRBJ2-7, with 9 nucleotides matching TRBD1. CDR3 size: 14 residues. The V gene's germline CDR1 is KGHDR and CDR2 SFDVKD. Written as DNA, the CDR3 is TGTGCCACCAGTGAACTACGGGACAGGGTTGAGCGGTACTTC. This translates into CATSELRDRVERYF.

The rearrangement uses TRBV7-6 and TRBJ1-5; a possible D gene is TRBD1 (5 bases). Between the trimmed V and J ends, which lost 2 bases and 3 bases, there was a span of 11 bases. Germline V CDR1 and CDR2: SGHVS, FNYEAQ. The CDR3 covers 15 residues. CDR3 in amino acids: CASSLFDSFNQPQHF. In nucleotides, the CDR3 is TGTGCCAGCAGCTTATTCGACAGCTTCAATCAGCCCCAGCATTTT.